The 9 T cell receptor beta chains below come from one sample, sequenced in a study of cytomegalovirus exposure and HLA in healthy donors. Both 60 Vbeta primers and 13 Jbeta primers went into the PCR. Repertoires were generated with immunoSEQ multiplex PCR, while TCRdb's copy carries only in-frame clones and drops some. The table lists roughly 140,000 clones, around 66% of them singletons. What was sequenced was PBMCs. These receptor sequences come from a woman aged 25 to 45 in good health and CMV-seropositive.

A word on this clone: One end of the junction fails to match germline, which may point to a read error. This chain uses TRBV6-5 with TRBJ2-7; 10 nucleotides match TRBD2. CDR1 is MNHEY, CDR2 SVGAGI, per germline. The CDR3 has 15 amino acids. CDR3 nucleotide sequence: TGTGCCAGCAGTTACTCAGGTAGCGGGAGGCTCCCCACGGACTTC. It encodes CASSYSGSGRLPTDF.

This clone showed up just a few times. The chain is built from TRBV9 and TRBJ1-2; D perhaps matches TRBD1 (6 bases). CDR1 is SGDLS and CDR2 is YYNGEE in the germline V gene. Trimming pared 0 bases from V and 8 bases from J, leaving 17 bases between. The CDR3 length is 15 residues. The CDR3 loop reads CASSVGDMPADGYTF. The CDR3 nucleotides read TGTGCCAGCAGCGTAGGGGACATGCCGGCAGACGGCTACACCTTC.

Worth noting for this clone: The junction and the germline gene differ at one end; a read error may be behind it. The sample holds other DNA sequences that translate to the same CDR3. The gene calls are TRBV6-1 and TRBJ1-6; the match to TRBD1 covers 9 bases. CDR1 and CDR2 (germline): MNHNS, SASEGT. CDR3 length equals 16 residues. In DNA form, the CDR3 reads TGCGCCAGCAGCGAACCAGACAGGGGGGATAATTCACCCCTCCACTTT. This translates into CASSEPDRGDNSPLHF.

The rearrangement joins TRBV6-5 to TRBJ1-2; no clear D. V was trimmed by 7 bases and J by 7 bases, leaving 13 bases between them. This CDR3 contains 12 residues. Germline V gene sequence: CDR1 MNHEY, CDR2 SVGAGI. CDR3 sequence reads: CASTNGGSGYTF. The CDR3 nucleotides are TGTGCCAGCACCAATGGAGGGTCTGGCTACACCTTC.

J is TRBJ1-1 and V is TRBV9; no firm D call. There are 12 residues in the CDR3. Trimming left V 5 bases short and J 3 bases short, with 8 bases between. Germline CDR1 reads SGDLS; CDR2 reads YYNGEE. The CDR3 protein is CASSASDTEAFF. The CDR3 nucleotides are TGTGCCAGCAGTGCATCGGACACTGAAGCTTTCTTT. Full variable domain (missing parts from reference TRBV9 and TRBJ1-1): DSGVTQTPKHLITATGQRVTLRCSPRSGDLSVYWYQQSLDQGLQFLIQYYNGEERAKGNILERFSAQQFPDLHSELNLSSLELGDSALYFCASSASDTEAFFGQGTRLTVV.

The V call is TRBV5-4, the J call TRBJ1-6; no definite D call. Germline CDR1 is SGHNT and CDR2 is YYREEE (reference sequence). Trimming cost V 0 bases and J 12 bases, with 19 bases left between them. This CDR3 is 16 amino acids long. This chain's CDR3 is CASSLEVSSEAGPLHF. The CDR3 DNA is TGTGCCAGCAGCTTGGAAGTTAGCTCCGAAGCTGGACCCCTCCACTTT.

This clone was detected only once. V gene TRBV20-1 combines with J gene TRBJ2-7, with D possibly matching TRBD2 (6 bases). CDR1 is DFQATT, CDR2 SNEGSKA, per germline (reference sequence). The V and J ends lost 6 bases and 5 bases respectively, with 11 bases between them. CDR3 length: 11 amino acids. The CDR3 loop reads CSAEGRNEQYF. CDR3 DNA sequence: TGCAGTGCGGAGGGGCGAAACGAGCAGTACTTC.

CDR3 loop: CASSAPPLAGGNEQFF. CDR3 in DNA: TGTGCCAGCAGCGCCCCCCCTCTAGCGGGAGGGAATGAGCAGTTCTTC. The genes are TRBV5-4 and TRBJ2-1; 12 nucleotides match TRBD2. This CDR3 is built from 16 residues. The trim removed 4 bases at V and 7 bases at J, leaving 9 bases unmatched. The V gene's germline CDR1 is SGHNT and CDR2 YYREEE (reference sequence). The whole variable domain, remainder taken from reference TRBV5-4 and TRBJ2-1, is ETGVTQSPTHLIKTRGQQVTLRCSSQSGHNTVSWYQQALGQGPQFIFQYYREEENGRGNFPPRFSGLQFPNYSSELNVNALELDDSALYLCASSAPPLAGGNEQFFGPGTRLTVL.

V is TRBV2 and J is TRBJ1-6; no clear D. This CDR3 has 14 residues. The V end lost 2 bases, the J end lost 6 bases, and 8 bases lay between the germline ends. CDR1 is SNHLY, CDR2 FYNNEI, per germline. Here the CDR3 DNA reads TGTGCCAGCAGTGAAATCCGGGTTAATTCACCCCTCCACTTT. This codes for CASSEIRVNSPLHF.